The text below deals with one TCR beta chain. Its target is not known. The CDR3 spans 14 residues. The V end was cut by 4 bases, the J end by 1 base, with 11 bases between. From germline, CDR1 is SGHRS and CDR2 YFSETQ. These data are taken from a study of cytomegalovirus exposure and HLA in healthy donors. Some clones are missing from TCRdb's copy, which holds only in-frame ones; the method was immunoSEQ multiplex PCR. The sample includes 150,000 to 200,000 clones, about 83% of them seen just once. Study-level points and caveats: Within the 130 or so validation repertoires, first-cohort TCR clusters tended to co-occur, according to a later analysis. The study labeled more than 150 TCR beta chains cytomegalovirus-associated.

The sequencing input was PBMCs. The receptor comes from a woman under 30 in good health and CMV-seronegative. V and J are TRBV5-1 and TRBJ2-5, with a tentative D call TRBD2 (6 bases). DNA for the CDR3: TGCGCCAGCAGCCTCGGGAGTACCCAAGAGACCCAGTACTTC. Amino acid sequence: CASSLGSTQETQYF.